This T cell receptor beta chain is drawn from a study of beta chain features in type 1 diabetes. The entirety of the isolated RNA underwent reverse transcription, so expressed TCRB transcripts were sequenced. Sequencing used immunoSEQ multiplex PCR; TCRdb keeps in-frame clones, though not all of them. The profile shows some 330,000 clones, around 10% of them singletons. Germline CDR1 ENHRY, CDR2 SYGVKD. Trimming removed 6 bases at V and 3 bases at J, with 14 bases between. The CDR3 is 14 residues long. The sample was naive CD4+ T cells from blood. The J gene is TRBJ1-1, the V gene TRBV10-3; D is unclear. The TCR originated in a young woman in good health. The CDR3 DNA follows: TGTGCCATCAGACCTGGAGGAGTGTACACTGAAGCTTTCTTT. It yields the protein CAIRPGGVYTEAFF.